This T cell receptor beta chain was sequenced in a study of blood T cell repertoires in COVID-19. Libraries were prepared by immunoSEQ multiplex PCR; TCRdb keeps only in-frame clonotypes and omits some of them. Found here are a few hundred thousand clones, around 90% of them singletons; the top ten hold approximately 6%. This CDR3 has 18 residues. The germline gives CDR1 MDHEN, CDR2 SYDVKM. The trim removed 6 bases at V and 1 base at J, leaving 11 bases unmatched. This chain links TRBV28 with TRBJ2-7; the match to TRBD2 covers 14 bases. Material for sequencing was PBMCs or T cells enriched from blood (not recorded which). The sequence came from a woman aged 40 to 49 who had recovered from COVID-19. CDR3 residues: CASRSPGLAGERSYEQYF. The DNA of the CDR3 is TGTGCCAGCAGGTCACCGGGACTAGCGGGAGAGAGATCCTACGAGCAGTACTTC.